Listed here is a single TCR beta chain. The antigen is unknown. The data are from a study of T cell responses to AZD1222 COVID-19 vaccine. Regarding the study as a whole: Among the donors, most were white British and more were female, and clonal diversity was possibly underestimated. In the spike-specific TCR repertoire, nearly half reportedly target unmutated variant regions. Samples come after the peak T cell response, not at day 14.

Method: immunoSEQ multiplex PCR; TCRdb's copy keeps in-frame clones and lacks some. The sample has over 50,000 clones, roughly four fifths seen once. V lost 0 bases to trimming and J lost 4 bases, with 13 bases between them. Germline CDR1 is LGHNA and CDR2 is YSLEER. This CDR3 has 17 residues. Both about-4-week and about-12-week second-dose recipients were combined. The sample consisted of peripheral blood, taken 28 days after the second AZD1222 dose. The sequence came from an adult who received the AZD1222 COVID-19 vaccine. J is TRBJ1-6 and V is TRBV4-3, with D maybe TRBD1 (5 bases). The CDR3: CASSQDLPGPYNSPLHF. As DNA, the CDR3 is TGCGCCAGCAGCCAAGATCTTCCGGGACCTTATAATTCACCCCTCCACTTT.